This T cell receptor beta chain was sequenced during a study of Ad26.COV2.S vaccination and SARS-CoV-2 variants. Background on the study: Donor was in the COV1001 Ad26.COV2.S trial arm.

Treatment in this sample: some 20 received Ad26.COV2.S at low or high dose, single or two shots; 5 received placebo; per-sample allocation not given. The samples were gathered on day 63 after the first injection of vaccine or placebo. The administered vaccine (an Ad26 vector) expressed Wuhan-strain SARS-CoV-2 spike. The CDR3 spans 15 residues. Germline CDR1 reads SGDLS; CDR2 reads YYNGEE. The V and J ends lost 0 bases and 7 bases respectively, with 16 bases between them. Sequencing used immunoSEQ multiplex PCR; TCRdb keeps in-frame clones, though not all of them. The sample records 300,000 to 400,000 clones, approximately 80% being singletons.

The receptor comes from a person between 18 and 59 years old who received the Ad26.COV2.S COVID-19 vaccine or a placebo. The sequencing here drew on peripheral blood, taken in a trial of Ad26.COV2.S vaccine versus placebo. V and J are TRBV9 and TRBJ2-5; D possibly matches TRBD1 or TRBD2 (6 bases each). The CDR3 DNA reads as TGTGCCAGCAGCGTAGAGGGGGGACCTGAGGGGACCCAGTACTTC. The encoded protein is CASSVEGGPEGTQYF. The full variable domain, completed using reference TRBV9 and TRBJ2-5, is DSGVTQTPKHLITATGQRVTLRCSPRSGDLSVYWYQQSLDQGLQFLIQYYNGEERAKGNILERFSAQQFPDLHSELNLSSLELGDSALYFCASSVEGGPEGTQYFGPGTRLLVL.